These 20 T cell receptor beta chains were sequenced from one sample in a study of blood T cell repertoires in COVID-19. Only in-frame clones appear in the TCRdb table, and some are missing; sequencing was by immunoSEQ multiplex PCR. The sample has about 30,000 clones, roughly nine tenths seen once; the top ten hold over 8%. Sequenced input: peripheral blood. The receptors were sampled from a human donor with active COVID-19. The donor label of this sample is uncertain.

The table lists this clone with a count of one. V and J are TRBV7-3 and TRBJ2-3, with TRBD2 identical over 12 bases. V lost 2 bases and J lost 4; bases outside the gene matches: 4. The CDR3 sequence is 16 residues long. Germline V gives CDR1 SGHTA, CDR2 FQGTGA. The CDR3 region is CASSLLAGGPPDTQYF. For the CDR3, the DNA is TGTGCCAGCAGCTTACTAGCGGGGGGGCCCCCAGATACGCAGTATTTT.

This chain uses TRBV9 with TRBJ2-7; a weak D match, TRBD2 (6 bases). The CDR3 runs 15 residues. V lost 3 bases and J 4 bases, leaving 17 bases between the germline ends. Germline values: CDR1 SGDLS, CDR2 YYNGEE. CDR3 in amino acids: CASSAGGSGIYEQYF. CDR3 DNA sequence: TGTGCCAGCAGCGCCGGTGGTAGCGGTATTTACGAGCAGTACTTC.

The chain couples TRBV4-3 to TRBJ2-1; 7 positions match TRBD2. Losses at the gene ends were 0 bases for V and 9 bases for J; bases not matched to a gene: 5. The V gene's germline CDR1 is LGHNA and CDR2 YSLEER. The CDR3 consists of 14 residues. The CDR3 loop is CASSQDRASGEQFF. DNA of the CDR3: TGCGCCAGCAGCCAAGATCGGGCTAGCGGTGAGCAGTTCTTC.

This clone was seen a few times. The chain combines TRBV7-3 with TRBJ1-2, with TRBD1 identical over 10 bases. The germline CDR1 and CDR2 sequences are SGHTA and FQGTGA. Trimming took 5 bases from V and 6 from J; bases not matched to a gene: 6. This CDR3 contains 14 residues. DNA for the CDR3: TGTGCCAGCAGCCACGACAGGGGGCGGGATGGCTACACCTTC. Translated: CASSHDRGRDGYTF.

CDR3 sequence (DNA): TGTGCCAGCAGACCCGGACAGGATGGGCACGAGCAGTACTTC. Residues: CASRPGQDGHEQYF. This rearrangement joins TRBV6-5 to TRBJ2-7, with 7 bases that match TRBD1. Germline lookup yields CDR1 MNHEY and CDR2 SVGAGI. The J segment lost 5 bases and the V segment lost 6 bases, leaving 10 bases of the junction unmatched. CDR3 size: 14 residues.

The chain links TRBV27 to TRBJ2-3; D not certain. Looked up from germline, CDR1 is MNHEY and CDR2 is SMNVEV (reference sequence). The ends were cut back, 5 bases at V and 0 bases at J, with 9 bases in the middle. CDR3 length equals 14 residues. Here the CDR3 DNA reads TGTGCCAGCAGTCTAACAGAGAGCACAGATACGCAGTATTTT. It codes for CASSLTESTDTQYF.

This chain links TRBV19 with TRBJ2-7; TRBD2 matches 8 bases. CDR3 length: 17 amino acids. In germline, CDR1 is LNHDA, CDR2 SQIVND (reference sequence). V lost 3 bases to trimming and J lost 0 bases; unmatched junction nucleotides: 10. CDR3 DNA sequence: TGTGCCAGTAGTATTAGGACGTCGGGAGGGAGCTCCTACGAGCAGTACTTC. This sequence encodes CASSIRTSGGSSYEQYF.

The V gene is TRBV10-2, the J gene TRBJ1-1; 7 bases fit TRBD1. Germline values: CDR1 WSHSY, CDR2 SAAADI. J lost 7 bases, V lost 5 bases, and 10 bases had no gene match. The CDR3 extends over 14 amino acids. CDR3 loop: CASSNAGGPFEAFF. The CDR3 nucleotides are TGCGCCAGCAGTAACGCAGGGGGGCCCTTTGAAGCTTTCTTT.

The chain joins TRBV9 to TRBJ2-7, with 13 bases lining up with TRBD2. After removal of 3 bases from V and 2 bases from J, the junction contained 2 bases not matched to a gene. Germline V gene lookup returns CDR1 SGDLS and CDR2 YYNGEE. The CDR3 is made up of 15 amino acids. In DNA, the CDR3 is TGTGCCAGCAGCGAGGGACTAGCGGGGACCTACGAGCAGTACTTC. Its protein product is CASSEGLAGTYEQYF.

This clone was seen just once. CDR3 amino acids: CASSPTGYEQFF. In DNA form, the CDR3 reads TGTGCCAGCAGCCCGACAGGGTATGAGCAGTTCTTC. The chain uses TRBV5-4 and TRBJ2-1, with 7 positions matching TRBD1. Germline lookup yields CDR1 SGHNT and CDR2 YYREEE (reference sequence). The CDR3 sequence is 12 residues long. The V segment lost 4 bases and the J segment 8 bases; nucleotides outside the gene matches: 3. The whole variable domain, filled in from reference TRBV5-4 and TRBJ2-1, reads ETGVTQSPTHLIKTRGQQVTLRCSSQSGHNTVSWYQQALGQGPQFIFQYYREEENGRGNFPPRFSGLQFPNYSSELNVNALELDDSALYLCASSPTGYEQFFGPGTRLTVL.

The chain has TRBV6-5 and TRBJ2-3; possible D gene TRBD2, 5 bases. V lost 6 bases and J 3 bases, leaving 16 bases between the germline ends. Germline V lookup: CDR1 MNHEY, CDR2 SVGAGI. The CDR3 is made up of 15 amino acids. As DNA, the CDR3 is TGTGCCAGCAGCCGGACTGGTAGAGGGACAGATACGCAGTATTTT. Translated: CASSRTGRGTDTQYF.

This clone showed up just a few times. This chain links TRBV6-5 with TRBJ2-2; TRBD1 aligns across 7 bases. V gave up 5 bases and J gave up 6 bases; unmatched junction bases: 3. The germline V gene has CDR1 MNHEY and CDR2 SVGAGI. This CDR3 has 13 amino acids. The CDR3 nucleotides are TGTGCCAGCAGTCACAGGGGCGCCGGGGAGCTGTTTTTT. The encoded protein is CASSHRGAGELFF.

The chain links TRBV30 to TRBJ2-1; D might be TRBD2 (7 bases). CDR1 is GTSNPN and CDR2 is SVGIG in the germline V gene (reference sequence). CDR3 length equals 13 residues. Trimming pared 3 bases from V and 6 bases from J, leaving 12 bases between. The CDR3 DNA follows: TGTGCCTGGAGCTGGGGGGGGCCCAATGAGCAGTTCTTC. Translation gives CAWSWGGPNEQFF.

V is TRBV6-4 and J is TRBJ1-1, with D maybe TRBD1 (5 bases). Germline V gives CDR1 MRHNA, CDR2 SNTAGT. V was shortened by 6 bases and J by 9 bases, with 17 bases between the two germline ends. This CDR3 spans 13 amino acids. CDR3 protein: CASRGGTPRQAFF. CDR3 bases: TGTGCCAGCAGGGGGGGGACCCCCCGGCAAGCTTTCTTT.

The chain recombines TRBV5-1 with TRBJ2-5; D gene ambiguous. Germline V gene sequence: CDR1 SGHRS, CDR2 YFSETQ. Trimming pared 0 bases from V and 5 bases from J, leaving 11 bases between. CDR3 size: 14 residues. The CDR3 region has the DNA TGCGCCAGCAGCTTGGGCCAGGTTTGGGAGACCCAGTACTTC. The encoded protein is CASSLGQVWETQYF. The full variable domain, completed using reference TRBV5-1 and TRBJ2-5, is KAGVTQTPRYLIKTRGQQVTLSCSPISGHRSVSWYQQTPGQGLQFLFEYFSETQRNKGNFPGRFSGRQFSNSRSEMNVSTLELGDSALYLCASSLGQVWETQYFGPGTRLLVL.

With respect to this clone: It is unclear where the CDR3 begins or ends on the DNA, so no DNA is shown, and the CDR3 is as TCRdb lists it. The V gene is TRBV21-1, the J gene TRBJ2-3; no check of the table's D call, TRBD1, against the DNA was made. TRBV21-1 is a pseudogene segment. Including both end residues, the CDR3 is 22 amino acids long. This CDR3 reads CASSGGDRVAVWVGAGTDTQYF.

The V gene is TRBV11-1, the J gene TRBJ1-1; a possible D gene is TRBD1 (5 bases). CDR3 length equals 13 residues. V lost 5 bases and J 7 bases, leaving 14 bases between the germline ends. Germline-derived CDR1 and CDR2 are SGHAT and FQDESV (reference sequence). The CDR3 sequence: CASSADIRGEAFF. The CDR3 DNA is TGTGCCAGCAGCGCCGACATAAGGGGTGAAGCTTTCTTT. Using reference TRBV11-1 and TRBJ1-1 for the parts outside the CDR3, the full variable domain is EAEVAQSPRYKITEKSQAVAFWCDPISGHATLYWYRQILGQGPELLVQFQDESVVDDSQLPKDRFSAERLKGVDSTLKIQPAELGDSAMYLCASSADIRGEAFFGQGTRLTVV.

This clone was counted once. The chain couples TRBV24-1 to TRBJ2-3; TRBD2 is a possible D gene (6 bases). This CDR3 spans 15 amino acids. Trimming stripped 5 bases from V and 1 base from J, with 12 bases between. CDR1 and CDR2 (germline): KGHDR, SFDVKD. CDR3 sequence reads: CATSGRGRGTDTQYF. CDR3 in DNA: TGTGCCACCAGTGGGAGGGGAAGAGGCACAGATACGCAGTATTTT.

J is TRBJ2-2 and V is TRBV9; no reliable D call. The ends were cut back, 3 bases at V and 13 bases at J, with 13 bases in the middle. The CDR3 contains 12 residues. CDR1 and CDR2 from the germline V gene are SGDLS and YYNGEE. The CDR3 coding sequence is TGTGCCAGCAGCGCCGGGTCCCGAGGGCTGTTTTTT. Protein: CASSAGSRGLFF.

The V gene is TRBV6-5, the J gene TRBJ2-7, with 12 bases lining up with TRBD1. J was trimmed by 6 bases and V by 6 bases; bases with no gene match: 6. Germline V gene sequence: CDR1 MNHEY, CDR2 SVGAGI. This CDR3 has 14 amino acids. The DNA for the CDR3 is TGTGCCAGCAGATTGGGACAGGGGGCTGGCGAGCAGTACTTC. Encoded protein: CASRLGQGAGEQYF.